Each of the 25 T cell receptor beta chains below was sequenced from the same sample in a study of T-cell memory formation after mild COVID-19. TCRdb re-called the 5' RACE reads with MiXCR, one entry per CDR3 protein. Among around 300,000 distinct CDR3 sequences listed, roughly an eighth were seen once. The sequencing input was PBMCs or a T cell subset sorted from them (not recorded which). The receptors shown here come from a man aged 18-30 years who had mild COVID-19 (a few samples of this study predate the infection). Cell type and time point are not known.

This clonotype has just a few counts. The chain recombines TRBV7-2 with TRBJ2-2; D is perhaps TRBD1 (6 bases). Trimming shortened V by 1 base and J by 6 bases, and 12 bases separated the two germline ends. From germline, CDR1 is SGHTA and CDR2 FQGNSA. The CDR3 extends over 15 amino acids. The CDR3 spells CASSLVWGQAGELFF. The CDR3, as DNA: TGTGCCAGCAGCTTAGTTTGGGGGCAAGCCGGGGAGCTGTTTTTT. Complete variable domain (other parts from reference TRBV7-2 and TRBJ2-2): GAGVSQSPSNKVTEKGKDVELRCDPISGHTALYWYRQSLGQGLEFLIYFQGNSAPDKSGLPSDRFSAERTGGSVSTLTIQRTQQEDSAVYLCASSLVWGQAGELFFGEGSRLTVL.

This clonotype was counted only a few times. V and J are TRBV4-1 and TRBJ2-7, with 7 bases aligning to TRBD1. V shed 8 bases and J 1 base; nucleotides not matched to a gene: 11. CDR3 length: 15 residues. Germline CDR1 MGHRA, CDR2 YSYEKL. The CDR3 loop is CASRLYWTGSYEQYF. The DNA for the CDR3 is TGCGCCAGCCGTCTTTACTGGACAGGATCCTACGAGCAGTACTTC.

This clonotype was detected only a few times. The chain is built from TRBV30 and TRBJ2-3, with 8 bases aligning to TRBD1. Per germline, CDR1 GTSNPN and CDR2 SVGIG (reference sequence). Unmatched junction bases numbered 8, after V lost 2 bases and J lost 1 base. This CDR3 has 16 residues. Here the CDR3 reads CAWSPRTGFGTDTQYF. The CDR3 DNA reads TGTGCCTGGAGTCCCCGGACAGGGTTCGGCACAGATACGCAGTATTTT.

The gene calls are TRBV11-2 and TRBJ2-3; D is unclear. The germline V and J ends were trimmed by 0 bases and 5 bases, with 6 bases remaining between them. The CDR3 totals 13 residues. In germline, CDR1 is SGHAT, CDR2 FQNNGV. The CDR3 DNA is TGTGCCAGCAGCTTAGAATGGGAAGATACGCAGTATTTT. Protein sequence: CASSLEWEDTQYF. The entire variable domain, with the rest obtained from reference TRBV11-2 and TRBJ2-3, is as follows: EAGVAQSPRYKIIEKRQSVAFWCNPISGHATLYWYQQILGQGPKLLIQFQNNGVVDDSQLPKDRFSAERLKGVDSTLKIQPAKLEDSAVYLCASSLEWEDTQYFGPGTRLTVL.

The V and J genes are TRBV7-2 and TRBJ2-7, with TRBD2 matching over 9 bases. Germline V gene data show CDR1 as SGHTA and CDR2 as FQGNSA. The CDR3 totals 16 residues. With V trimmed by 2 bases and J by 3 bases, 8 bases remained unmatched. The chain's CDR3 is CASSLRAGGVNYEQYF. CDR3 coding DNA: TGTGCCAGCAGCTTAAGAGCGGGGGGCGTCAACTACGAGCAGTACTTC.

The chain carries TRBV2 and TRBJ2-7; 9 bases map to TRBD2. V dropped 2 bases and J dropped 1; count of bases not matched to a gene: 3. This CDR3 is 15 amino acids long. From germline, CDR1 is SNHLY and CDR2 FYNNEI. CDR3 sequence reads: CASSESGGISYEQYF. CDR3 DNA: TGTGCCAGCAGTGAAAGCGGGGGGATTTCCTACGAGCAGTACTTC.

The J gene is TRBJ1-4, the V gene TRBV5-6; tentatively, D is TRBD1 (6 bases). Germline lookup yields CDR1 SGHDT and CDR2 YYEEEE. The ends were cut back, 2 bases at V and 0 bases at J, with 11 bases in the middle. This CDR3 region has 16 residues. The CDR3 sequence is CASSFGTFATNEKLFF. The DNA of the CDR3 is TGTGCCAGCAGCTTCGGGACATTTGCAACTAATGAAAAACTGTTTTTT. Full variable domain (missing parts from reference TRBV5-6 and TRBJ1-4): DAGVTQSPTHLIKTRGQQVTLRCSPKSGHDTVSWYQQALGQGPQFIFQYYEEEERQRGNFPDRFSGHQFPNYSSELNVNALLLGDSALYLCASSFGTFATNEKLFFGSGTQLSVL.

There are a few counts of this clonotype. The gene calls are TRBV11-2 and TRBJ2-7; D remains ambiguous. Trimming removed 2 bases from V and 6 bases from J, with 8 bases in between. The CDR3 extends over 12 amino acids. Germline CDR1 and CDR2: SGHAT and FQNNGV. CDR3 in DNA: TGTGCCAGCAGCTTACCTGGGTGCGAGCAGTACTTC. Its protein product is CASSLPGCEQYF.

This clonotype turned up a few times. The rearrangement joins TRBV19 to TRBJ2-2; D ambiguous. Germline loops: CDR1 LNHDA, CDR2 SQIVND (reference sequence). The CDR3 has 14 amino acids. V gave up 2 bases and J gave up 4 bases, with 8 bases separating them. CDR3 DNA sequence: TGTGCCAGTAGTATAAGGGCTAGCACCGGGGAGCTGTTTTTT. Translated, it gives CASSIRASTGELFF.

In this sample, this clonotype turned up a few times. As DNA, the CDR3 is TGTGCCAGCAGTTTCATCTCTGGGGCCAACGTCCTGACTTTC. This codes for CASSFISGANVLTF. This chain links TRBV12-3 or TRBV12-4 with TRBJ2-6; no reliable D call. This CDR3 region has 14 residues. V lost 3 bases, J lost 0 bases, and 3 bases lay in between.

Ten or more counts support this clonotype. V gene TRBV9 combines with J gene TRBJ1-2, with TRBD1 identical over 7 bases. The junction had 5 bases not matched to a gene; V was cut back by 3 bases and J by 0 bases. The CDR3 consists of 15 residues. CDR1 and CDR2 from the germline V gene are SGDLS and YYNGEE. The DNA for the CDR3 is TGTGCCAGCAGCGCAGGGGGACCGACTAACTATGGCTACACCTTC. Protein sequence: CASSAGGPTNYGYTF. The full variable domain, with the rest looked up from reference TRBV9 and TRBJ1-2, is DSGVTQTPKHLITATGQRVTLRCSPRSGDLSVYWYQQSLDQGLQFLIQYYNGEERAKGNILERFSAQQFPDLHSELNLSSLELGDSALYFCASSAGGPTNYGYTFGSGTRLTVV.

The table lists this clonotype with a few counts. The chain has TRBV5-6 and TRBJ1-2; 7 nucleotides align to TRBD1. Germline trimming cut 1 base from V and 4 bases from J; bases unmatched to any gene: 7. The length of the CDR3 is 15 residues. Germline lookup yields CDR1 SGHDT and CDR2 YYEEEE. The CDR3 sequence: CASSLSYRGVYGYTF. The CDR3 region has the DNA TGTGCCAGCAGCTTGTCATACAGGGGAGTCTATGGCTACACCTTC.

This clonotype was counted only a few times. The CDR3 sequence: CASSIEMGSDTQYF. The CDR3 DNA reads as TGTGCCAGCAGCATCGAGATGGGATCAGATACGCAGTATTTT. The chain carries TRBV11-2 and TRBJ2-3; D uncertain. This CDR3 contains 14 residues. The ends were cut back, 5 bases at V and 4 bases at J, with 13 bases in the middle. The germline V gene has CDR1 SGHAT and CDR2 FQNNGV. Using reference TRBV11-2 and TRBJ2-3 for the parts outside the CDR3, the full variable domain is EAGVAQSPRYKIIEKRQSVAFWCNPISGHATLYWYQQILGQGPKLLIQFQNNGVVDDSQLPKDRFSAERLKGVDSTLKIQPAKLEDSAVYLCASSIEMGSDTQYFGPGTRLTVL.

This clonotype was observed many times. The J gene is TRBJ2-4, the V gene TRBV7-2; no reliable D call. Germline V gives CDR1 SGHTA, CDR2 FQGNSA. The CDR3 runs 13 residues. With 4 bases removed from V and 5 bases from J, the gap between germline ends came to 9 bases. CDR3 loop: CASSSRLQNIQYF. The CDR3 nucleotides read TGTGCCAGCAGCTCGAGGCTCCAAAACATTCAGTACTTC. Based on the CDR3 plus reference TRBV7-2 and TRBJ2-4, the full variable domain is GAGVSQSPSNKVTEKGKDVELRCDPISGHTALYWYRQSLGQGLEFLIYFQGNSAPDKSGLPSDRFSAERTGGSVSTLTIQRTQQEDSAVYLCASSSRLQNIQYFGAGTRLSVL.

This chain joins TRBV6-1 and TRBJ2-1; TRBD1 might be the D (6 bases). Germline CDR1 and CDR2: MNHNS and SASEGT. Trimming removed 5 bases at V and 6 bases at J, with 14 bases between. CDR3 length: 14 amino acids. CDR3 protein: CASSFIDRFNEQFF. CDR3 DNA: TGTGCCAGCAGTTTCATTGACAGGTTCAATGAGCAGTTCTTC.

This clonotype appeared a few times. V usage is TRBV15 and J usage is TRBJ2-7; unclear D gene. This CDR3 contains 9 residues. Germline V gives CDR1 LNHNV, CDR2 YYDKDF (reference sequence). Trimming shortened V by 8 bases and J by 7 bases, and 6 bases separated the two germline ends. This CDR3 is CATEQEQYF. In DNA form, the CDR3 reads TGTGCCACCGAACAAGAGCAGTACTTC.

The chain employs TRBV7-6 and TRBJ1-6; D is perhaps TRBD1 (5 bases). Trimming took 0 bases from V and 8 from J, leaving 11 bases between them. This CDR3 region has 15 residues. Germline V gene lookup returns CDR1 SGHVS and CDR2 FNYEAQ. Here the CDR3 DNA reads TGTGCCAGCAGCTTAGCAGACAGTAAAGATTCACCCCTCCACTTT. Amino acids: CASSLADSKDSPLHF.

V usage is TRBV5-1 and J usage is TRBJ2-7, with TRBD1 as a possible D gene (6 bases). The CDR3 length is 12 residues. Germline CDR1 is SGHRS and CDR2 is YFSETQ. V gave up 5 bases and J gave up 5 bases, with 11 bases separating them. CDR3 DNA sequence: TGCGCCAGCAGTGGCAGGGGTCACGAGCAGTACGTC. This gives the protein CASSGRGHEQYV.

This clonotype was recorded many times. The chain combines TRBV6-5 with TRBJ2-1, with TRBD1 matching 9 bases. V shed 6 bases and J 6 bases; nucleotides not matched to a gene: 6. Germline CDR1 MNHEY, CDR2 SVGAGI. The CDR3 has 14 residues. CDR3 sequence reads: CASRGQGRANEQFF. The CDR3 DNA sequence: TGTGCCAGCAGGGGACAGGGTCGGGCCAATGAGCAGTTCTTC.

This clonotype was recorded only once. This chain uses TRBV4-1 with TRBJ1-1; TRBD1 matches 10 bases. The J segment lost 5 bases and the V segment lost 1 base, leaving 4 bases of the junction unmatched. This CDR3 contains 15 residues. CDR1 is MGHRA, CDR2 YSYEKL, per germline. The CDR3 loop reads CASSQGPGQGTEAFF. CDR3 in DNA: TGCGCCAGCAGCCAAGGCCCGGGACAGGGGACTGAAGCTTTCTTT.

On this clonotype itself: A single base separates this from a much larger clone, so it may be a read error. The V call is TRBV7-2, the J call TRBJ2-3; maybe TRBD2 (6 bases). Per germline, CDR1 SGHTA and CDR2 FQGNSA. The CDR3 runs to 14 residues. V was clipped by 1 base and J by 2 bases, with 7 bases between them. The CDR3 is CASSLGTTTDTQYF. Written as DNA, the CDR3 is TGTGCCAGCAGCTTAGGGACTACCACAGATACGCAGTATTTT.

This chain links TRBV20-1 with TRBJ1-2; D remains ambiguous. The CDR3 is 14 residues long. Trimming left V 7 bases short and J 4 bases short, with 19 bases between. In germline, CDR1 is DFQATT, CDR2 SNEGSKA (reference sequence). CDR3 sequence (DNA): TGCAGTGGGAAGCAGGACCTAAATGGCTATGGCTACACCTTC. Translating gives CSGKQDLNGYGYTF.

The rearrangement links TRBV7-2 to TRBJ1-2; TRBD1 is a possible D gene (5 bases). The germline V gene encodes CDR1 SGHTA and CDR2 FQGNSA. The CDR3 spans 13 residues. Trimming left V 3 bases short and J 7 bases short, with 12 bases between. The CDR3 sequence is CASSFGRAAGYTF. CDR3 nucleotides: TGTGCCAGCAGCTTTGGCAGGGCGGCTGGCTACACCTTC.

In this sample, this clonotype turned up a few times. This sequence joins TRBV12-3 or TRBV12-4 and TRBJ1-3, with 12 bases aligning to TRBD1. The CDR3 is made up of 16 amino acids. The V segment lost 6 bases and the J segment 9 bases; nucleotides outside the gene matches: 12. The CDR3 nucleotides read TGTGCCAGCAGCCACCGACCGGGACAGGGGGCTTTCACCATATATTTT. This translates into CASSHRPGQGAFTIYF.

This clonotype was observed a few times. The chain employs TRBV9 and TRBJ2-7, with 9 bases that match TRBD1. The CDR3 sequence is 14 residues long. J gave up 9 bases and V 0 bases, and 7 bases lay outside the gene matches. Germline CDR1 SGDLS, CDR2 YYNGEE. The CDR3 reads CASSVGGQGPVQYF. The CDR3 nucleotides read TGTGCCAGCAGCGTAGGTGGACAGGGGCCGGTGCAGTACTTC.